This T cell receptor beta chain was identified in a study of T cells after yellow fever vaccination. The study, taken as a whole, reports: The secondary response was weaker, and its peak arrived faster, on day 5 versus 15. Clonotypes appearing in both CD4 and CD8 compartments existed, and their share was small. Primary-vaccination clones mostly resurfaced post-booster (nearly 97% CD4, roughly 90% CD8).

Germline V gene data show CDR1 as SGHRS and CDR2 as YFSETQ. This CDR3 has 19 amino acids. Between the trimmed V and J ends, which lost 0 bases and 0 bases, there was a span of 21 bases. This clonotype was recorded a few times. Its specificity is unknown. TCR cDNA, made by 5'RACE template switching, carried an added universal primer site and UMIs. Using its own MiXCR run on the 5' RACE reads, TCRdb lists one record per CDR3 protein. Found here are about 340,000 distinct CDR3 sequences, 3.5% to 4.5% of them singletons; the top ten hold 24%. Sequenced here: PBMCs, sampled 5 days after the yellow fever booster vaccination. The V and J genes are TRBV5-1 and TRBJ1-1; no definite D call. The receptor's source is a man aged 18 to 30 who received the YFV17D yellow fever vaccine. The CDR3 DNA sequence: TGCGCCAGCAGCTTGGTTGCGGGGTCGTTCAGATCGGTGAACACTGAAGCTTTCTTT. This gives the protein CASSLVAGSFRSVNTEAFF.